One T cell receptor (beta chain) is described in this entry. Its antigen is unidentified. The entry originates in a study of long-term antiretroviral therapy in people with HIV. About the study: Samples from the earliest time points predate the 2015 immediate-ART recommendation by about a decade.

The immunoSEQ assay was v3.0, run at survey level. Assay used: immunoSEQ multiplex PCR; TCRdb lists only in-frame clones, some missing. Among about 33,000 clones, around 97% were seen once, and the ten largest hold around 3.1%. Germline V gene data show CDR1 as LGHNA and CDR2 as YNFKEQ. This CDR3 is built from 15 residues. V lost 6 bases and J 10 bases, leaving 22 bases between the germline ends. Study-level points and caveats: Blood in the study was drawn between the mid-2000s and the late 2010s, possibly under older ART regimens, which may be less effective than current ones.

The sequenced sample was unsorted PBMCs, obtained 6.9 years after starting antiretroviral therapy. This clonotype was sampled from a man aged 25-40 years with HIV. V usage is TRBV4-2 and J usage is TRBJ2-1, with D maybe TRBD1 (7 bases). CDR3 sequence (DNA): TGTGCCAGCAGTGACCTAGGGGGCGGGGTTCCAGAGCAGTTCTTC. This translates into CASSDLGGGVPEQFF.